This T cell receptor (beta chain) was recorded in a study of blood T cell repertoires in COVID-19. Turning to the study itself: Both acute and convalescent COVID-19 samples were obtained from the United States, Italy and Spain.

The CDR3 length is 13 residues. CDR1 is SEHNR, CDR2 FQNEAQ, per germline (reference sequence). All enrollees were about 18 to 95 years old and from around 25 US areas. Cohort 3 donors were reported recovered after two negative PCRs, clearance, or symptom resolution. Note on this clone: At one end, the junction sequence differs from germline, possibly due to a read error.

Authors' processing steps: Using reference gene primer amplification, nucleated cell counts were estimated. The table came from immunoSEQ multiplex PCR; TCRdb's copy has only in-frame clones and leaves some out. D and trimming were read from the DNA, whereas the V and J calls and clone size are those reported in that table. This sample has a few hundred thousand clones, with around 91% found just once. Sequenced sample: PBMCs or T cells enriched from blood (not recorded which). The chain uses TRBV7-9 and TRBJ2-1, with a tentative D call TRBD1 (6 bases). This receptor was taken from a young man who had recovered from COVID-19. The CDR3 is CASSLEGSTGRVF. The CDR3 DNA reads TGTGCCAGCAGCCTCGAGGGTTCAACAGGGCGGGTCTTC.